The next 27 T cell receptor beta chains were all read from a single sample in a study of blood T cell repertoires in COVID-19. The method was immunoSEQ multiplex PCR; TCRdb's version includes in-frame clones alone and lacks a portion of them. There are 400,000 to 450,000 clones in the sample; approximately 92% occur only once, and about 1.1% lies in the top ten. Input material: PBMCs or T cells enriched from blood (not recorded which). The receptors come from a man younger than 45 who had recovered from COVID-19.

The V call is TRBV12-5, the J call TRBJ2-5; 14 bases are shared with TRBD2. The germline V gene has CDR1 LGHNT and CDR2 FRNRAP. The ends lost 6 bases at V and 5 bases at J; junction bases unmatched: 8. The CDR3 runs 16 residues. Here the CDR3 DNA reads TGTGCTAGTGGCAGGGGACTAGCGGGAGAGTATGAGACCCAGTACTTC. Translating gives CASGRGLAGEYETQYF.

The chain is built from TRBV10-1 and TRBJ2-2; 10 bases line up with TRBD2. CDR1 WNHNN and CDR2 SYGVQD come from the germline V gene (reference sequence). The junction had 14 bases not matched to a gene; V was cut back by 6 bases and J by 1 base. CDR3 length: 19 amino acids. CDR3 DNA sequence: TGCGCCAGCAGCCTGAGGAGTCTAGCGGGAGTAGGGAACACCGGGGAGCTGTTTTTT. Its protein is CASSLRSLAGVGNTGELFF.

CDR3 region: CASSPTLLTGGNTEAFF. The CDR3 DNA follows: TGTGCCAGCAGCCCCACCCTTCTGACAGGAGGAAACACTGAAGCTTTCTTT. V usage is TRBV7-3 and J usage is TRBJ1-1; D possibly corresponds to TRBD1 (6 bases). V was cut by 5 bases and J by 2 bases, with 21 bases left in between. Germline values: CDR1 SGHTA, CDR2 FQGTGA. This CDR3 is 17 amino acids long.

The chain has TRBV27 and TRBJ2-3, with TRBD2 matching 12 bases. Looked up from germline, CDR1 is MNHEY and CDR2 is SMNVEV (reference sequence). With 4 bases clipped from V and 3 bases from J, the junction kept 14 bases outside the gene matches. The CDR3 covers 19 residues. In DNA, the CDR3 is TGTGCCAGCAGTTCGACTAGCGGGAGAACATTCGTGGGGACAGATACGCAGTATTTT. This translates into CASSSTSGRTFVGTDTQYF.

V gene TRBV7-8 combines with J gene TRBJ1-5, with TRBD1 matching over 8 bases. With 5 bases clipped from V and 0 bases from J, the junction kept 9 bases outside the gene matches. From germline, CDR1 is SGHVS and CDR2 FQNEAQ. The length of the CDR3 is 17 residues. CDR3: CASSRQGNLVSNQPQHF. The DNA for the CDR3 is TGTGCCAGCAGCCGACAGGGGAATCTGGTTAGCAATCAGCCCCAGCATTTT.

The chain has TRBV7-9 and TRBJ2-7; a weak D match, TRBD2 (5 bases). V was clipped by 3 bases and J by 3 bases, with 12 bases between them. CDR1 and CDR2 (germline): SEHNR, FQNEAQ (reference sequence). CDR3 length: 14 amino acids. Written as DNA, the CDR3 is TGTGCCAGCAGCTTTCAGCTGGGAGACTACGAGCAGTACTTC. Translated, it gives CASSFQLGDYEQYF.

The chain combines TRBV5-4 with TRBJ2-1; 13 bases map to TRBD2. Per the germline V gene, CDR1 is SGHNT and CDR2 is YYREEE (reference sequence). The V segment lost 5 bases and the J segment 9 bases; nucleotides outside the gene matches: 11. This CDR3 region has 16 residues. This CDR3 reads CASSDRAGLAGVEQFF. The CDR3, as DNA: TGTGCCAGCAGTGACAGGGCAGGACTAGCGGGAGTTGAGCAGTTCTTC.

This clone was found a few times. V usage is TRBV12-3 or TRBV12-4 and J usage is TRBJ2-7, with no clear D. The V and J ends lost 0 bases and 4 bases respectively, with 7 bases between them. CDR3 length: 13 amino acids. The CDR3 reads CASSLAGEYEQYF. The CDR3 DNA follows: TGTGCCAGCAGTTTAGCGGGCGAGTACGAGCAGTACTTC.

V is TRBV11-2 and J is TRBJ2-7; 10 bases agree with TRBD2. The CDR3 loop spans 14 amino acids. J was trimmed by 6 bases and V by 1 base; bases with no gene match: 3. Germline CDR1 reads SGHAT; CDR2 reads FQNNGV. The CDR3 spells CASSLAIAGGEQYF. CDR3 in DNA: TGTGCCAGCAGCTTAGCTATAGCGGGAGGCGAGCAGTACTTC.

The CDR3 DNA reads as TGTGCCAGCAGGGCTGAGGACAGGGCGAACACCGGGGAGCTGTTTTTT. This codes for CASRAEDRANTGELFF. The chain joins TRBV28 to TRBJ2-2; 8 positions match TRBD1. J was trimmed by 0 bases and V by 6 bases; bases with no gene match: 6. Germline V gene lookup returns CDR1 MDHEN and CDR2 SYDVKM. CDR3 length: 16 residues.

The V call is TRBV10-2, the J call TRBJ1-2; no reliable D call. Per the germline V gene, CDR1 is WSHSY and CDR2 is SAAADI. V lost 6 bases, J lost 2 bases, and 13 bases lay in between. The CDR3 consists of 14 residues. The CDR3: CASSPFVENYGYTF. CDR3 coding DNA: TGCGCCAGCAGCCCCTTTGTGGAGAACTATGGCTACACCTTC.

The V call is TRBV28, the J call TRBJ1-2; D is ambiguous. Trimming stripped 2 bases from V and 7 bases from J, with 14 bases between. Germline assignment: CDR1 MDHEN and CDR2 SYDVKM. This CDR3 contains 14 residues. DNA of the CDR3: TGTGCCAGCAGTTTAAGTTTGAACAACGTTGGCTACACCTTC. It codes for CASSLSLNNVGYTF.

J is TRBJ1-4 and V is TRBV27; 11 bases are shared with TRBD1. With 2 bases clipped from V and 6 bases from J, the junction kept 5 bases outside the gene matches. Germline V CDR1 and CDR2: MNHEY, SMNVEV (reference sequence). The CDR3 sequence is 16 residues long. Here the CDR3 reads CASSLMGDRGDEKLFF. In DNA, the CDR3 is TGTGCCAGCAGTTTAATGGGGGACAGGGGGGATGAAAAACTGTTTTTT.

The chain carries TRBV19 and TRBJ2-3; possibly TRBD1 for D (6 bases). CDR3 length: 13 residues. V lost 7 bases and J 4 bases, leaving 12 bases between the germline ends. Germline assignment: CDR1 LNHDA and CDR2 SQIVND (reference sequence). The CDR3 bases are TGTGCCAGTAAAAGCCAGGGGCCAGATACGCAGTATTTT. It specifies CASKSQGPDTQYF. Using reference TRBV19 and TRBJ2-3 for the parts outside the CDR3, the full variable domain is DGGITQSPKYLFRKEGQNVTLSCEQNLNHDAMYWYRQDPGQGLRLIYYSQIVNDFQKGDIAEGYSVSREKKESFPLTVTSAQKNPTAFYLCASKSQGPDTQYFGPGTRLTVL.

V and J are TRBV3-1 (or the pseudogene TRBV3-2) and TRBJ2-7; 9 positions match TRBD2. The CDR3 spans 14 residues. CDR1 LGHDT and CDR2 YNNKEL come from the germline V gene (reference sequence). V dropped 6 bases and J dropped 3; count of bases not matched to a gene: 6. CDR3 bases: TGTGCCAGCAGGAGGGTAGCGGGAGACTACGAGCAGTACTTC. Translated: CASRRVAGDYEQYF.

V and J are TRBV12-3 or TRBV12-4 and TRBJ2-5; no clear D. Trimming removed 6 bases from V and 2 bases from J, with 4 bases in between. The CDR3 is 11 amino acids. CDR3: CASSPQETQYF. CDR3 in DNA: TGTGCCAGCAGCCCACAAGAGACCCAGTACTTC.

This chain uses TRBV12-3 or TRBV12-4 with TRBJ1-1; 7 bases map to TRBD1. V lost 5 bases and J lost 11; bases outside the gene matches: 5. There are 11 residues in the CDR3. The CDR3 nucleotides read TGTGCCAGCAGTCACAGGGGCGCCGCTTTCTTT. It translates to CASSHRGAAFF.

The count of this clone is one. CDR3 sequence: CASGLVLSSGGPFGEQYF. CDR3 sequence (DNA): TGTGCTAGTGGTTTGGTACTATCTAGCGGGGGTCCGTTTGGCGAGCAGTACTTC. This chain joins TRBV12-5 and TRBJ2-7, with 10 bases lining up with TRBD2. V trimming: 0 bases; J trimming: 6 bases; junction bases outside the gene matches: 14. Germline loops: CDR1 LGHNT, CDR2 FRNRAP. The CDR3 consists of 18 residues.

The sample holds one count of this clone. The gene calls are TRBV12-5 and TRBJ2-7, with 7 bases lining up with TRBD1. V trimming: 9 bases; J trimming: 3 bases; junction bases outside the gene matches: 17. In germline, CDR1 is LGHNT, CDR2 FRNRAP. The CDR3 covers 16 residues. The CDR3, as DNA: TGTGCTAGCAACTATCCCGGGACAGAAAACCTCTACGAGCAGTACTTC. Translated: CASNYPGTENLYEQYF.

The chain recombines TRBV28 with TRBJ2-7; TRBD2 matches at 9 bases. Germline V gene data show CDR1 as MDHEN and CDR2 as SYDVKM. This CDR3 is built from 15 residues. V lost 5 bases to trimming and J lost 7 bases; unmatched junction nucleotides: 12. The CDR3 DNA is TGTGCCAGCAGTATCCAGCGGGAGGCGGGGGTGGAGCAGTACTTC. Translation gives CASSIQREAGVEQYF. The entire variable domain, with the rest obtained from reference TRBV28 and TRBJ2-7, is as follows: DVKVTQSSRYLVKRTGEKVFLECVQDMDHENMFWYRQDPGLGLRLIYFSYDVKMKEKGDIPEGYSVSREKKERFSLILESASTNQTSMYLCASSIQREAGVEQYFGPGTRLTVT.

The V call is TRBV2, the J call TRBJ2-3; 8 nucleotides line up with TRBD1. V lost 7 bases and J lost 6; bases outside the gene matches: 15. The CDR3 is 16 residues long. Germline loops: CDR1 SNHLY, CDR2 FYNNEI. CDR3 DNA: TGTGCCAGCACCCCCTTAGGGACAGGCTCATCCGATACGCAGTATTTT. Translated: CASTPLGTGSSDTQYF.

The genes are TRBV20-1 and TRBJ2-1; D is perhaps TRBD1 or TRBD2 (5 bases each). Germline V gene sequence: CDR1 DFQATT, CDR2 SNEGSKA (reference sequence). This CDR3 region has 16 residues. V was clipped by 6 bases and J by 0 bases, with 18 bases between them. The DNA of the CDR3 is TGCAGTGCGAGTGGGGCCGGCGGGTTCTCCTACAATGAGCAGTTCTTC. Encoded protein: CSASGAGGFSYNEQFF.

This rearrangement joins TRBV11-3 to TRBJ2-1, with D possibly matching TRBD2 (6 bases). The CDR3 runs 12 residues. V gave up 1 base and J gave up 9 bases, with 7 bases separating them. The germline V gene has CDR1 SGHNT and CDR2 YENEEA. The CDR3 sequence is CASSLVSGEQFF. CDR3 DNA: TGTGCCAGCAGCTTAGTTAGCGGTGAGCAGTTCTTC. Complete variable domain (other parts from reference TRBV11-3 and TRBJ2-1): EAGVVQSPRYKIIEKKQPVAFWCNPISGHNTLYWYLQNLGQGPELLIRYENEEAVDDSQLPKDRFSAERLKGVDSTLKIQPAELGDSAVYLCASSLVSGEQFFGPGTRLTVL.

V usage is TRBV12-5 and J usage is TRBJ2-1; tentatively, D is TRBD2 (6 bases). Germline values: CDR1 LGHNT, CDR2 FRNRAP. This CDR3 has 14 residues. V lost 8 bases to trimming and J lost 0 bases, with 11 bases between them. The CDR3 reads CASHSGNSYNEQFF. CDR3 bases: TGTGCTAGTCATAGCGGCAACTCCTACAATGAGCAGTTCTTC.

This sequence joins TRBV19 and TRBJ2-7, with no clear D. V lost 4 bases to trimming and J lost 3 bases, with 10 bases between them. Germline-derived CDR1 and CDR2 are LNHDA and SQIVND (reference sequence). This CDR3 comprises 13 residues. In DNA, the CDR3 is TGTGCCAGTAGTAGCAAAAACAGCTACGAGCAGTACTTC. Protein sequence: CASSSKNSYEQYF.

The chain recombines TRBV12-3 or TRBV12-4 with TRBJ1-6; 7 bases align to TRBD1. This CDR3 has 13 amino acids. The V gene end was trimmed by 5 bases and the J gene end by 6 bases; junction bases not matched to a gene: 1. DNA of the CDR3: TGTGCCAGCAGTCCAGGGGGTAATTCACCCCTCCACTTT. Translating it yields CASSPGGNSPLHF.

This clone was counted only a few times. The DNA for the CDR3 is TGTGCCAGCAGCTTAGCTGGCCAGATCGCCTATGGCTACACCTTC. As protein: CASSLAGQIAYGYTF. The rearrangement links TRBV7-9 to TRBJ1-2; no clear D. CDR1 is SEHNR and CDR2 is FQNEAQ in the germline V gene (reference sequence). The CDR3 extends over 15 amino acids. V was pared by 0 bases and J by 4 bases, with 12 bases between.